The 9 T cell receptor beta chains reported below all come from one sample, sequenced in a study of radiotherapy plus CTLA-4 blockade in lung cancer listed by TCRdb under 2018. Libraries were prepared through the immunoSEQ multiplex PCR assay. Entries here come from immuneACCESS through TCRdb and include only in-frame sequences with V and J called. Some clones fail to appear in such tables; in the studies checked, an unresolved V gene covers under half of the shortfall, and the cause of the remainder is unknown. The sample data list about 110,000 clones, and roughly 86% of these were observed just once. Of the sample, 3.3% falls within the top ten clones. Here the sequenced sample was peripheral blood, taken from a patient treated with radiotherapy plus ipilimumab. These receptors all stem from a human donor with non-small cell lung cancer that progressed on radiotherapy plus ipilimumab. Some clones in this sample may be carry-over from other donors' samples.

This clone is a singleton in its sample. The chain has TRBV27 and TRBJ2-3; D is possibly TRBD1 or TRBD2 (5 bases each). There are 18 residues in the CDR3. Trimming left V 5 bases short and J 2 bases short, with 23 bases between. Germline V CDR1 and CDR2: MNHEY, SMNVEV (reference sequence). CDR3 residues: CASSLPPKGRVYTDTQYF. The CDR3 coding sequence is TGTGCCAGCAGTCTCCCCCCAAAGGGGCGGGTTTACACAGATACGCAGTATTTT.

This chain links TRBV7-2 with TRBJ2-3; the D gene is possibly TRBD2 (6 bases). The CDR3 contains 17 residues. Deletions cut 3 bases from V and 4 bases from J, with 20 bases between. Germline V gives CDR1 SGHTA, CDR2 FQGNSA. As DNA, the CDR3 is TGTGCCAGCAGCTTTCTAAGGTCGGGAGTCGGTGCAGATACGCAGTATTTT. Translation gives CASSFLRSGVGADTQYF.

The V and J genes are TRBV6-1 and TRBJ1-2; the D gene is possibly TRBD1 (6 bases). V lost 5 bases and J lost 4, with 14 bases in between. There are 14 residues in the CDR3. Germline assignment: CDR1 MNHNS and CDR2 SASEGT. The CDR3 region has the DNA TGTGCCAGCAGTATACGGGGGGCTTTCTATGGCTACACCTTC. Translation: CASSIRGAFYGYTF.

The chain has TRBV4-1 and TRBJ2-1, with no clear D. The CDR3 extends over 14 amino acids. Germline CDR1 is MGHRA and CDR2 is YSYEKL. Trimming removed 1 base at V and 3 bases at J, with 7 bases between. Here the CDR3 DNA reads TGCGCCAGCAGCCAAGTAGTAAACTACAATGAGCAGTTCTTC. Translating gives CASSQVVNYNEQFF.

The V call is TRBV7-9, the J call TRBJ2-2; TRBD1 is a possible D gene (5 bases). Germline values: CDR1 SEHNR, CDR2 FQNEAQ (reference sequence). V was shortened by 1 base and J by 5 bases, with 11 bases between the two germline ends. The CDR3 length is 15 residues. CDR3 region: CASSLGHRGTGELFF. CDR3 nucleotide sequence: TGTGCCAGCAGCTTAGGTCATAGGGGAACCGGGGAGCTGTTTTTT. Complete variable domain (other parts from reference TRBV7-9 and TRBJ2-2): DTGVSQNPRHKITKRGQNVTFRCDPISEHNRLYWYRQTLGQGPEFLTYFQNEAQLEKSRLLSDRFSAERPKGSFSTLEIQRTEQGDSAMYLCASSLGHRGTGELFFGEGSRLTVL.

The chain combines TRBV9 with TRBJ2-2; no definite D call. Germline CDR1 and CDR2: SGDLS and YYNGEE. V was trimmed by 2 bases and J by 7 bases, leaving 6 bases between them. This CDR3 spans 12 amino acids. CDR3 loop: CASSVPSGELFF. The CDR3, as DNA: TGTGCCAGCAGCGTTCCTAGCGGGGAGCTGTTTTTT. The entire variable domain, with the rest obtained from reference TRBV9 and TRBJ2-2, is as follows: DSGVTQTPKHLITATGQRVTLRCSPRSGDLSVYWYQQSLDQGLQFLIQYYNGEERAKGNILERFSAQQFPDLHSELNLSSLELGDSALYFCASSVPSGELFFGEGSRLTVL.

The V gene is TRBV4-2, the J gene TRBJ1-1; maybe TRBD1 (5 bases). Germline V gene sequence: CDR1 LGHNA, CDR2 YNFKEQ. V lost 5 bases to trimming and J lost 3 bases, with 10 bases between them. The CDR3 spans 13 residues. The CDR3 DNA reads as TGTGCCAGCAGCTACACGGGGGACACTGAAGCTTTCTTT. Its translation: CASSYTGDTEAFF.

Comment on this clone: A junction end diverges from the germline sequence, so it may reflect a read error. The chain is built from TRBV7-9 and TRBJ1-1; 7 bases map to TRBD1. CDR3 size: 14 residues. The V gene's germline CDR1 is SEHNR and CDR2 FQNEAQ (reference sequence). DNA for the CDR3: TGTGCCAGCACCTTGGGACAGATGAACGCTGAAGCTTTCTTT. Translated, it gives CASTLGQMNAEAFF.

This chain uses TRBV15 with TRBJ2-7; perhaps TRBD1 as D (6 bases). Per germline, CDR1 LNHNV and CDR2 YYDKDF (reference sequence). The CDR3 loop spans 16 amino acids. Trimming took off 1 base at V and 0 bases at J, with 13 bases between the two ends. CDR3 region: CATSRVRTVISYEQYF. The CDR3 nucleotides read TGTGCCACCAGCAGAGTTAGGACAGTAATCTCCTACGAGCAGTACTTC. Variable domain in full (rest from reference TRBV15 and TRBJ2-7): DAMVIQNPRYQVTQFGKPVTLSCSQTLNHNVMYWYQQKSSQAPKLLFHYYDKDFNNEADTPDNFQSRRPNTSFCFLDIRSPGLGDTAMYLCATSRVRTVISYEQYFGPGTRLTVT.